The 32 T cell receptor beta chains below come from one sample, sequenced in a study of blood T cell repertoires in COVID-19. Using immunoSEQ multiplex PCR, the repertoire was profiled, and TCRdb retains in-frame clones only, with some absent. This repertoire shows fewer than 400,000 clones, around 85% found once; its top ten account for under 4%. The specimen was peripheral blood. The source is a woman younger than 30 with acute or convalescent COVID-19.

For the CDR3, the DNA is TGTGCCAGCAGCCTCCCCAGGGCCGAGCAGTACTTC. It yields the protein CASSLPRAEQYF. The chain is built from TRBV5-4 and TRBJ2-7; D is possibly TRBD1 (5 bases). The V and J ends lost 4 bases and 6 bases respectively, with 11 bases between them. The CDR3 sequence is 12 residues long. Germline-derived CDR1 and CDR2 are SGHNT and YYREEE (reference sequence).

V is TRBV6-1 and J is TRBJ2-3; 7 bases are a match to TRBD2. Germline CDR1 MNHNS, CDR2 SASEGT. J was trimmed by 2 bases and V by 2 bases; bases with no gene match: 4. The length of the CDR3 is 15 residues. Here the CDR3 reads CASSESSGNTDTQYF. CDR3 nucleotide sequence: TGTGCCAGCAGTGAATCTAGCGGAAACACAGATACGCAGTATTTT.

The V gene is TRBV24-1, the J gene TRBJ2-2, with 12 bases aligning to TRBD1. V was pared by 4 bases and J by 4 bases, with 6 bases of the junction left unmatched. Germline V gives CDR1 KGHDR, CDR2 SFDVKD. CDR3 length equals 17 residues. CDR3 region: CATSEPGTGGSTGELFF. In DNA form, the CDR3 reads TGTGCCACCAGTGAGCCCGGGACAGGGGGCAGCACCGGGGAGCTGTTTTTT.

This clone has a handful of counts. This chain joins TRBV5-1 and TRBJ1-1, with D tentatively TRBD1 (5 bases). Trimming pared 0 bases from V and 4 bases from J, leaving 13 bases between. CDR3 length equals 15 residues. Germline loops: CDR1 SGHRS, CDR2 YFSETQ. This CDR3 reads CASSLDFGASTEAFF. CDR3 nucleotides: TGCGCCAGCAGCTTGGACTTTGGGGCGTCCACTGAAGCTTTCTTT.

This sequence joins TRBV5-4 and TRBJ1-2; no reliable D call. The CDR3 is made up of 13 amino acids. Germline V gene data show CDR1 as SGHNT and CDR2 as YYREEE (reference sequence). Trimming stripped 2 bases from V and 6 bases from J, with 11 bases between. CDR3 residues: CASSLPVVDGYTF. The CDR3 DNA reads TGTGCCAGCAGCTTACCGGTCGTGGATGGCTACACCTTC.

This chain joins TRBV6-6 and TRBJ1-1; D remains unclear. V shed 5 bases and J shed 1 base, with 11 bases lying between them. The CDR3 loop spans 14 amino acids. CDR1 is MNHNY, CDR2 SVGAGI, per germline (reference sequence). This CDR3 is CASSERLSNTEAFF. The CDR3, as DNA: TGTGCCAGCAGTGAGCGGCTATCGAACACTGAAGCTTTCTTT.

The chain carries TRBV9 and TRBJ1-2; TRBD1 aligns across 7 bases. The CDR3 covers 15 residues. The junction had 6 bases not matched to a gene; V was cut back by 0 bases and J by 4 bases. Per the germline V gene, CDR1 is SGDLS and CDR2 is YYNGEE. The CDR3 loop is CASSVGTGFPYGYTF. In nucleotides, the CDR3 is TGTGCCAGCAGCGTAGGGACAGGCTTTCCCTATGGCTACACCTTC. Full variable domain (outside the CDR3, taken from reference TRBV9 and TRBJ1-2): DSGVTQTPKHLITATGQRVTLRCSPRSGDLSVYWYQQSLDQGLQFLIQYYNGEERAKGNILERFSAQQFPDLHSELNLSSLELGDSALYFCASSVGTGFPYGYTFGSGTRLTVV.

This clone has only one observation. The V gene is TRBV18, the J gene TRBJ1-1; the match to TRBD1 covers 8 bases. The CDR3 sequence is 16 residues long. The V gene end was trimmed by 3 bases and the J gene end by 1 base; junction bases not matched to a gene: 7. CDR1 KGHSH and CDR2 LQKENI come from the germline V gene. The CDR3 region has the DNA TGTGCCAGCTCACCCTATGGTGGACAGGGGAACACTGAAGCTTTCTTT. This codes for CASSPYGGQGNTEAFF. Variable domain in full (rest from reference TRBV18 and TRBJ1-1): NAGVMQNPRHLVRRRGQEARLRCSPMKGHSHVYWYRQLPEEGLKFMVYLQKENIIDESGMPKERFSAEFPKEGPSILRIQQVVRGDSAAYFCASSPYGGQGNTEAFFGQGTRLTVV.

The chain recombines TRBV7-9 with TRBJ1-6, with a tentative D call TRBD1 (6 bases). This CDR3 is 14 amino acids long. CDR1 and CDR2 from the germline V gene are SEHNR and FQNEAQ (reference sequence). Trimming left V 5 bases short and J 8 bases short, with 13 bases between. The CDR3 region is CASSTGYLDSPLHF. The CDR3 region has the DNA TGTGCCAGCAGCACAGGGTACCTCGATTCACCCCTCCACTTT.

The chain uses TRBV19 and TRBJ2-1; tentatively, D is TRBD1 (5 bases). V dropped 6 bases and J dropped 7 bases, with 19 bases sitting between them. This CDR3 spans 15 amino acids. Germline V lookup: CDR1 LNHDA, CDR2 SQIVND (reference sequence). The CDR3 DNA is TGTGCCAGTAGCCCCGACAGTAGTCATGTAAATGAGCAGTTCTTC. Residues: CASSPDSSHVNEQFF.

V is TRBV4-1 and J is TRBJ2-7; D is possibly TRBD2 (6 bases). V lost 1 base, J lost 4 bases, and 14 bases lay in between. This CDR3 has 15 amino acids. The germline V gene encodes CDR1 MGHRA and CDR2 YSYEKL. The CDR3 here is CASSQVAGSGYEQYF. CDR3 sequence (DNA): TGCGCCAGCAGCCAAGTCGCGGGGTCGGGTTACGAGCAGTACTTC.

The rearrangement links TRBV5-1 to TRBJ2-3; 12 bases fit TRBD2. Germline loops: CDR1 SGHRS, CDR2 YFSETQ. The junction had 22 bases not matched to a gene; V was cut back by 4 bases and J by 4 bases. CDR3 length equals 21 residues. In DNA form, the CDR3 reads TGCGCCAGCAGCATCTCAGGACTAGCGGGACAACACCTAAGAGTTCCAGATACGCAGTATTTT. Its protein product is CASSISGLAGQHLRVPDTQYF.

This chain uses TRBV19 with TRBJ2-7; 9 bases are shared with TRBD1. CDR3 length: 15 amino acids. Germline lookup yields CDR1 LNHDA and CDR2 SQIVND (reference sequence). With V trimmed by 3 bases and J by 3 bases, 6 bases remained unmatched. The CDR3 DNA reads TGTGCCAGTAGTATTTCGGACAGGGGTATCTACGAGCAGTACTTC. Translated, it gives CASSISDRGIYEQYF. Looking up the rest from reference TRBV19 and TRBJ2-7 gives the full variable domain: DGGITQSPKYLFRKEGQNVTLSCEQNLNHDAMYWYRQDPGQGLRLIYYSQIVNDFQKGDIAEGYSVSREKKESFPLTVTSAQKNPTAFYLCASSISDRGIYEQYFGPGTRLTVT.

The chain recombines TRBV19 with TRBJ1-5; D might be TRBD1 (6 bases). The germline gives CDR1 LNHDA, CDR2 SQIVND (reference sequence). With 9 bases removed from V and 3 bases from J, the gap between germline ends came to 18 bases. This CDR3 contains 15 residues. The CDR3 here is CASDLKGGANQPQHF. CDR3 bases: TGTGCCAGCGACTTGAAAGGGGGTGCCAATCAGCCCCAGCATTTT.

The CDR3 loop reads CASSTGTGERTEAFF. The CDR3 DNA reads TGTGCCAGCAGTACCGGGACAGGGGAGAGAACTGAAGCTTTCTTT. J is TRBJ1-1 and V is TRBV6-6, with 10 bases matching TRBD1. This CDR3 is 15 amino acids long. Germline CDR1 is MNHNY and CDR2 is SVGAGI (reference sequence). Trimming at V came to 5 bases and at J to 5 bases, leaving 8 bases not matched to a gene.

The J gene is TRBJ1-1, the V gene TRBV7-9; no firm D call. The V end was cut by 8 bases, the J end by 1 base, with 8 bases between. The germline gives CDR1 SEHNR, CDR2 FQNEAQ (reference sequence). The CDR3 has 12 amino acids. CDR3 amino acids: CASPEGNTEAFF. As DNA, the CDR3 is TGTGCCAGCCCCGAGGGGAACACTGAAGCTTTCTTT.

CDR3 sequence: CASSIMSGKTEAFF. The CDR3 DNA is TGTGCCAGTAGTATAATGTCAGGGAAGACTGAAGCTTTCTTT. V gene TRBV19 combines with J gene TRBJ1-1; D perhaps matches TRBD1 (5 bases). The CDR3 contains 14 residues. The V gene lost 2 bases and the J gene lost 5 bases, with 12 bases spanning the gap. In germline, CDR1 is LNHDA, CDR2 SQIVND (reference sequence).

The V call is TRBV6-1, the J call TRBJ1-2, with D uncertain. The V end lost 2 bases, the J end lost 0 bases, and 7 bases lay between the germline ends. CDR3 length equals 14 residues. Per germline, CDR1 MNHNS and CDR2 SASEGT. The CDR3 loop reads CASSENTSNYGYTF. The DNA for the CDR3 is TGTGCCAGCAGTGAAAACACCTCTAACTATGGCTACACCTTC.

The chain uses TRBV10-3 and TRBJ1-2, with D possibly being TRBD1 (5 bases). CDR1 and CDR2 from the germline V gene are ENHRY and SYGVKD. The CDR3 consists of 17 residues. The V end lost 0 bases, the J end lost 4 bases, and 18 bases lay between the germline ends. The CDR3 nucleotides are TGTGCCATCAGTGAGTCGCCAGGGAAGGGGCAGCGCTATGGCTACACCTTC. Translating gives CAISESPGKGQRYGYTF.

The chain couples TRBV5-1 to TRBJ2-7, with D possibly TRBD2 on 5 matching bases. This CDR3 has 12 residues. Trimming stripped 3 bases from V and 10 bases from J, with 14 bases between. Germline-derived CDR1 and CDR2 are SGHRS and YFSETQ. The CDR3 DNA sequence: TGCGCCAGCAGCTGGACTGATTCGGATCAGTACTTC. It is translated as CASSWTDSDQYF. Complete variable domain (other parts from reference TRBV5-1 and TRBJ2-7): KAGVTQTPRYLIKTRGQQVTLSCSPISGHRSVSWYQQTPGQGLQFLFEYFSETQRNKGNFPGRFSGRQFSNSRSEMNVSTLELGDSALYLCASSWTDSDQYFGPGTRLTVT.

The chain recombines TRBV11-2 with TRBJ2-4; possibly TRBD1 for D (6 bases). V was trimmed by 5 bases and J by 2 bases, leaving 16 bases between them. Germline CDR1 reads SGHAT; CDR2 reads FQNNGV. The CDR3 sequence is 16 residues long. CDR3 in amino acids: CASSPVRGRTKNIQYF. CDR3 nucleotides: TGTGCCAGCAGCCCCGTGAGGGGGAGAACCAAAAACATTCAGTACTTC.

The chain recombines TRBV28 with TRBJ2-2; D not certain. Trimming cost V 4 bases and J 9 bases, with 12 bases left between them. The germline V gene has CDR1 MDHEN and CDR2 SYDVKM. This CDR3 is 13 amino acids long. CDR3 residues: CASSSLVTRELFF. The CDR3 DNA follows: TGTGCCAGCAGTTCCCTAGTGACCCGGGAGCTGTTTTTT.

This clone was picked up one time. This chain uses TRBV30 with TRBJ2-7, with 9 bases aligning to TRBD2. The CDR3 has 17 amino acids. Germline V lookup: CDR1 GTSNPN, CDR2 SVGIG (reference sequence). The V gene end was trimmed by 3 bases and the J gene end by 0 bases; junction bases not matched to a gene: 12. The DNA of the CDR3 is TGTGCCTGGAGCCCACATGATAGCGGGGGCGCCTCCTACGAGCAGTACTTC. Translated, it gives CAWSPHDSGGASYEQYF.

The chain combines TRBV2 with TRBJ1-5; 7 positions agree with TRBD1. This CDR3 region has 18 residues. CDR1 and CDR2 from the germline V gene are SNHLY and FYNNEI. The V segment lost 0 bases and the J segment 3 bases; nucleotides outside the gene matches: 11. This CDR3 is CASSEAPITGEINQPQHF. The CDR3 DNA is TGTGCCAGCAGTGAAGCCCCCATTACAGGGGAAATCAATCAGCCCCAGCATTTT.

The CDR3 region has the DNA TGTGCCAGCAGTTTAATCGCCGGGAATACGCAGTATTTT. Amino acid sequence: CASSLIAGNTQYF. The chain couples TRBV28 to TRBJ2-3; tentatively, D is TRBD2 (5 bases). V was pared by 2 bases and J by 7 bases, with 10 bases between. Germline V gene sequence: CDR1 MDHEN, CDR2 SYDVKM. CDR3 length equals 13 residues.

V gene TRBV30 combines with J gene TRBJ2-7, with 11 bases identical to TRBD1. Losses at the gene ends were 1 base for V and 0 bases for J; bases not matched to a gene: 2. Per the germline V gene, CDR1 is GTSNPN and CDR2 is SVGIG (reference sequence). This CDR3 contains 15 residues. The CDR3 DNA reads TGTGCCTGGAGTGGAGGACAGGGGGCCTCCTACGAGCAGTACTTC. It specifies CAWSGGQGASYEQYF.

The rearrangement joins TRBV3-1 (or the pseudogene TRBV3-2) to TRBJ1-1; D remains unclear. There are 16 residues in the CDR3. The germline gives CDR1 LGHDT, CDR2 YNNKEL (reference sequence). V was pared by 0 bases and J by 7 bases, with 18 bases between. The CDR3 protein is CASSQDRVHHSIEAFF. For the CDR3, the DNA is TGTGCCAGCAGCCAAGATCGGGTACACCATTCTATTGAAGCTTTCTTT.

The chain carries TRBV2 and TRBJ1-4; D is perhaps TRBD1 (5 bases). The V end lost 1 base, the J end lost 8 bases, and 11 bases lay between the germline ends. Germline V gene data show CDR1 as SNHLY and CDR2 as FYNNEI. The CDR3 spans 14 residues. The CDR3 sequence is CASSEGGAGEKLFF. The CDR3 nucleotides read TGTGCCAGCAGTGAAGGGGGCGCCGGCGAAAAACTGTTTTTT.

J is TRBJ2-7 and V is TRBV5-6, with TRBD2 as a possible D gene (5 bases). The CDR3 is 13 residues long. Trimming shortened V by 4 bases and J by 2 bases, and 10 bases separated the two germline ends. Germline loops: CDR1 SGHDT, CDR2 YYEEEE. DNA for the CDR3: TGTGCCAGCAGCCCCCTAGCAGCCTACGAGCAGTACTTC. Translation gives CASSPLAAYEQYF.

This clone was counted at least ten times. The V and J genes are TRBV5-4 and TRBJ2-1; 7 nucleotides align to TRBD2. Germline CDR1 reads SGHNT; CDR2 reads YYREEE (reference sequence). V shed 4 bases and J 5 bases; nucleotides not matched to a gene: 9. The CDR3 spans 15 residues. The CDR3 DNA follows: TGTGCCAGCAGCATCCCTAGCGGCGACGACAATGAGCAGTTCTTC. Residues: CASSIPSGDDNEQFF.

The chain is built from TRBV7-9 and TRBJ1-1; D unresolved. The V and J ends lost 5 bases and 3 bases respectively, with 4 bases between them. CDR1 and CDR2 from the germline V gene are SEHNR and FQNEAQ (reference sequence). The CDR3 runs 11 residues. CDR3 nucleotides: TGTGCCAGCAGCCCCTACACTGAAGCTTTCTTT. The encoded protein is CASSPYTEAFF.

This chain uses TRBV6-5 with TRBJ2-1; 8 bases fit TRBD2. The CDR3 has 16 residues. The trim removed 3 bases at V and 6 bases at J, leaving 10 bases unmatched. Germline V gene lookup returns CDR1 MNHEY and CDR2 SVGAGI. The CDR3 loop reads CASSYMSGGPFNEQFF. The DNA of the CDR3 is TGTGCCAGCAGTTATATGTCGGGAGGGCCCTTCAATGAGCAGTTCTTC.